This T cell receptor (beta chain) was obtained from a study of CD8+ T cells in alopecia areata. In germline, CDR1 is SGHNT, CDR2 YYREEE (reference sequence). This CDR3 has 14 residues. Trimming shortened V by 4 bases and J by 3 bases, and 13 bases separated the two germline ends. RNA, once extracted, was reverse transcribed into cDNA for use as the sequencing template. Only in-frame clones appear in the TCRdb table, and some are missing; sequencing was by immunoSEQ multiplex PCR. The sample carries fewer than 250,000 clones, roughly three fifths recorded once. Noted treatment: oral pan-JAK inhibitor, 5-10 mg twice daily.

Material: CD4+ T cells sorted from blood, obtained at week 4, from a patient treated with tofacitinib. This sequence joins TRBV5-4 and TRBJ2-5; D may be TRBD2 (6 bases). This sequence originates from a human donor with alopecia areata. The CDR3: CASSPAGREETQYF. The CDR3 bases are TGTGCCAGCAGCCCGGCGGGACGGGAAGAGACCCAGTACTTC.